The entry below describes one TCR beta chain. The antigen is undetermined. The data were obtained in a study of cytomegalovirus exposure and HLA in healthy donors. The CDR3 runs 14 residues. Amplification used 60 Vbeta primers and 13 Jbeta primers. Assay used: immunoSEQ multiplex PCR; TCRdb lists only in-frame clones, some missing. Counted here are fewer than 200,000 clones, roughly a tenth occurring once; the ten biggest clones make up over 1%. Study-wide points: Across donors, most TCRs were seen rarely, yet some public ones were widespread.

The specimen was PBMCs. The chain employs TRBV21-1 and TRBJ2-7; the table names TRBD2, a call not compared with the DNA. TRBV21-1 is deemed a pseudogene. This TCR came from a woman under 40 in good health and CMV-seropositive. The CDR3 loop reads CASSEGLADLEQYF. The CDR3 region has the DNA TGTGCCAGCAGCGAGGGACTAGCGGACCTCGAGCAGTACTTC.